These T cell receptor beta chains were read from a single sample in a study of vaccination and CD4 T cells after COVID-19. TCRdb called the PCR reads again in MiXCR, with one record for every CDR3 protein. The sample carries about 21,000 distinct CDR3 sequences, 42% recorded once. Their antigen targets remain unknown. The material was CD4+ T cells from blood, cultured in vitro, obtained about 7 months after SARS-CoV-2 vaccination. Receptors were obtained from a human donor who had recovered from COVID-19. Both conserved end residues are part of each CDR3. D genes are given only for firm matches. Only some rows state a clone size, as once, few, many or a class for expanded clones.

clone_size: NA; d_call: NA; v_call: TRBV7-3; j_call: TRBJ2-1; cdr3_aa: CASSYRPPTEQFF; cdr3_nt: TGTGCCAGCAGCTACCGGCCACCTACGGAGCAGTTCTTC
clone_size: NA; d_call: TRBD1; v_call: TRBV20-1; j_call: TRBJ1-2; cdr3_aa: CTTNRGHGYTF; cdr3_nt: TGCACCACAAACAGGGGGCATGGCTACACCTTC
clone_size: NA; d_call: TRBD2; v_call: TRBV4-1; j_call: TRBJ2-1; cdr3_aa: CASSPAGLAGGWIF; cdr3_nt: TGCGCCAGCAGCCCTGCGGGACTAGCGGGAGGGTGGATCTTC
clone_size: NA; d_call: TRBD2; v_call: TRBV7-3; j_call: TRBJ2-1; cdr3_aa: CASHYPGLAGPSSYNEQFF; cdr3_nt: TGTGCCAGCCATTATCCGGGACTAGCGGGACCTAGCTCCTACAATGAGCAGTTCTTC
clone_size: NA; d_call: NA; v_call: TRBV20-1; j_call: TRBJ2-1; cdr3_aa: CSAAGAEDEQFF; cdr3_nt: TGCAGTGCTGCAGGGGCGGAAGATGAGCAGTTCTTC
clone_size: NA; d_call: TRBD2; v_call: TRBV28; j_call: TRBJ2-1; cdr3_aa: CASSFSGRGAVSEQFF; cdr3_nt: TGTGCCAGCAGTTTTAGCGGGAGAGGTGCAGTGAGTGAGCAGTTCTTC
clone_size: NA; d_call: NA; v_call: TRBV20-1; j_call: TRBJ2-1; cdr3_aa: CSANVPPSEQFF; cdr3_nt: TGCAGTGCGAACGTCCCCCCCAGTGAGCAGTTCTTC
clone_size: once; d_call: NA; v_call: TRBV5-4; j_call: TRBJ2-1; cdr3_aa: CASSSWDVRGNEQFF; cdr3_nt: TGTGCCAGCAGCTCCTGGGACGTACGAGGCAATGAGCAGTTCTTC
clone_size: few; d_call: TRBD2; v_call: TRBV18; j_call: TRBJ2-7; cdr3_aa: CASSPGLAGGDEQYF; cdr3_nt: TGTGCCAGCTCACCAGGGTTAGCGGGAGGGGACGAGCAGTACTTC
clone_size: NA; d_call: NA; v_call: TRBV30; j_call: TRBJ1-6; cdr3_aa: CAWKRLSNSPLHF; cdr3_nt: TGTGCCTGGAAAAGGCTGTCAAATTCACCCCTCCACTTT
clone_size: NA; d_call: NA; v_call: TRBV10-3; j_call: TRBJ1-2; cdr3_aa: CAISEGAGNYGYTF; cdr3_nt: TGTGCCATCAGTGAGGGAGCAGGTAACTATGGCTACACCTTC
clone_size: medium-sized; d_call: NA; v_call: TRBV20-1; j_call: TRBJ1-6; cdr3_aa: CSAGEFTYNSPLHF; cdr3_nt: TGCAGTGCAGGGGAGTTCACCTATAATTCACCCCTCCACTTT
clone_size: NA; d_call: NA; v_call: TRBV20-1; j_call: TRBJ1-5; cdr3_aa: CSASEDADQPQHF; cdr3_nt: TGCAGTGCTAGTGAAGACGCGGATCAGCCCCAGCATTTT
clone_size: once; d_call: NA; v_call: TRBV28; j_call: TRBJ2-3; cdr3_aa: CASSSRRGTDTQYF; cdr3_nt: TGTGCCAGCAGTTCCAGAAGAGGCACAGATACGCAGTATTTT
clone_size: NA; d_call: TRBD1; v_call: TRBV7-6; j_call: TRBJ2-1; cdr3_aa: CASSLLAGTGIYNEQFF; cdr3_nt: TGTGCCAGCAGCTTACTGGCTGGGACAGGGATCTACAATGAGCAGTTCTTC
clone_size: NA; d_call: TRBD1; v_call: TRBV20-1; j_call: TRBJ2-6; cdr3_aa: CSAPDRNRGISGANVLTF; cdr3_nt: TGCAGTGCTCCGGACCGGAACAGGGGTATCTCTGGGGCCAACGTCCTGACTTTC
clone_size: few; d_call: TRBD1; v_call: TRBV27; j_call: TRBJ1-5; cdr3_aa: CASRLRGLGNQPQHF; cdr3_nt: TGTGCCAGCAGGTTAAGGGGGCTGGGCAATCAGCCCCAGCATTTT
clone_size: NA; d_call: NA; v_call: TRBV19; j_call: TRBJ1-5; cdr3_aa: CASSRLINQPQHF; cdr3_nt: TGTGCCAGTAGTCGACTGATAAATCAGCCCCAGCATTTT
clone_size: NA; d_call: NA; v_call: TRBV10-2; j_call: TRBJ1-5; cdr3_aa: CASRAGQDNQPQHF; cdr3_nt: TGCGCCAGCAGGGCGGGGCAGGACAATCAGCCCCAGCATTTT
clone_size: once; d_call: TRBD1; v_call: TRBV28; j_call: TRBJ2-6; cdr3_aa: CASSSDRVGGANVLTF; cdr3_nt: TGTGCCAGCAGCTCTGACAGGGTCGGTGGGGCCAACGTCCTGACTTTC
clone_size: NA; d_call: TRBD2; v_call: TRBV7-9; j_call: TRBJ2-1; cdr3_aa: CASSLVGGREQFF; cdr3_nt: TGTGCCAGCAGCTTAGTTGGCGGGAGGGAGCAGTTCTTC
clone_size: NA; d_call: NA; v_call: TRBV6-1; j_call: TRBJ2-7; cdr3_aa: CASSAAPVDEQYF; cdr3_nt: TGTGCCAGCAGCGCCGCACCCGTCGACGAGCAGTACTTC
clone_size: NA; d_call: NA; v_call: TRBV7-9; j_call: TRBJ1-1; cdr3_aa: CASSLTHFGGLNTEAFF; cdr3_nt: TGTGCCAGCAGCTTAACCCACTTCGGGGGGCTGAACACTGAAGCTTTCTTT
clone_size: NA; d_call: NA; v_call: TRBV20-1; j_call: TRBJ2-7; cdr3_aa: CSAPDNYEQYF; cdr3_nt: TGCAGTGCTCCAGATAACTACGAGCAGTACTTC
clone_size: NA; d_call: TRBD1; v_call: TRBV6-1; j_call: TRBJ2-3; cdr3_aa: CASSPGQGARYTQYF; cdr3_nt: TGTGCCAGCAGCCCGGGACAGGGGGCGCGATATACGCAGTATTTT
clone_size: few; d_call: TRBD2; v_call: TRBV19; j_call: TRBJ2-7; cdr3_aa: CASSQLLLAAYEQYF; cdr3_nt: TGTGCCAGTAGCCAGCTGCTCCTAGCGGCCTACGAGCAGTACTTC
clone_size: few; d_call: TRBD2; v_call: TRBV24-1; j_call: TRBJ2-3; cdr3_aa: CATSVGGRVDTQYF; cdr3_nt: TGTGCCACCAGTGTTGGCGGGAGAGTAGATACGCAGTATTTT
clone_size: NA; d_call: NA; v_call: TRBV7-9; j_call: TRBJ2-3; cdr3_aa: CASSLQGLREDTQYF; cdr3_nt: TGTGCCAGCAGCTTACAGGGGCTTCGGGAAGATACGCAGTATTTT
clone_size: few; d_call: NA; v_call: TRBV19; j_call: TRBJ1-5; cdr3_aa: CATHGGGGNQPQHF; cdr3_nt: TGTGCCACCCATGGCGGGGGTGGCAATCAGCCCCAGCATTTT
clone_size: NA; d_call: TRBD1; v_call: TRBV20-1; j_call: TRBJ1-1; cdr3_aa: CSAPKPGQPGTEAFF; cdr3_nt: TGCAGTGCTCCTAAACCGGGACAGCCGGGGACTGAAGCTTTCTTT
clone_size: NA; d_call: NA; v_call: TRBV6-2/TRBV6-3; j_call: TRBJ1-1; cdr3_aa: CASTASSLNTEAFF; cdr3_nt: TGTGCCAGCACCGCGAGTTCACTGAACACTGAAGCTTTCTTT